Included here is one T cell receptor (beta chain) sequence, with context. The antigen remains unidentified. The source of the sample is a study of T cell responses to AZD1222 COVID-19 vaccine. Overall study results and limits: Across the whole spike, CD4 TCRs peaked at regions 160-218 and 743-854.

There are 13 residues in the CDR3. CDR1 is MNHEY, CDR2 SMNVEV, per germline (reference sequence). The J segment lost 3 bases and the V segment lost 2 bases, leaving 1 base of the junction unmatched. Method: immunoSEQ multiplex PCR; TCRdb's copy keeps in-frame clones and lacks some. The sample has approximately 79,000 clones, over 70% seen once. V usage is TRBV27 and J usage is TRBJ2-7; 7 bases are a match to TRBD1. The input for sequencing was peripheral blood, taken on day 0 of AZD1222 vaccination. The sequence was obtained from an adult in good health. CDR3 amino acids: CASSLTGDYEQYF. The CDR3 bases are TGTGCCAGCAGTTTAACAGGGGACTACGAGCAGTACTTC.